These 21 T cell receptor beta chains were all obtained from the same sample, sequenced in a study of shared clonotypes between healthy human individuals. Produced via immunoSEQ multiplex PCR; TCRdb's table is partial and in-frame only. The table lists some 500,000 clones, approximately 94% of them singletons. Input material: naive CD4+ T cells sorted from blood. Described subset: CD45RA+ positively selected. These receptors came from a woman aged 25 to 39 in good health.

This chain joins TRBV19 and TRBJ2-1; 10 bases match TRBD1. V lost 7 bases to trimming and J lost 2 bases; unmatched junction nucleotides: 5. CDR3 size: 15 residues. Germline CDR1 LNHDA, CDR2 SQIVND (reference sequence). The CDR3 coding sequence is TGTGCCAGTACTGTGGGACAGGGGACCTACAATGAGCAGTTCTTC. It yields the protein CASTVGQGTYNEQFF.

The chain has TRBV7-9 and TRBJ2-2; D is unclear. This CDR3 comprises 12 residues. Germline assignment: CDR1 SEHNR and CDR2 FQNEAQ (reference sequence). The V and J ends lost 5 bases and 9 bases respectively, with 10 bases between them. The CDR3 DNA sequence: TGTGCCAGCAGCCCCCTCGGCCGGGAGCTGTTTTTT. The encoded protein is CASSPLGRELFF. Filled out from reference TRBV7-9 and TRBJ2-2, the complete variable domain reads DTGVSQNPRHKITKRGQNVTFRCDPISEHNRLYWYRQTLGQGPEFLTYFQNEAQLEKSRLLSDRFSAERPKGSFSTLEIQRTEQGDSAMYLCASSPLGRELFFGEGSRLTVL.

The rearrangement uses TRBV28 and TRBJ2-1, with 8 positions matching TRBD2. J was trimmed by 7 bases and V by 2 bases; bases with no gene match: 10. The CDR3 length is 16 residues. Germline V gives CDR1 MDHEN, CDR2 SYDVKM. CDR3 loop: CASSLGGLEGINEQFF. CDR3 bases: TGTGCCAGCAGTTTAGGGGGACTAGAGGGCATTAATGAGCAGTTCTTC.

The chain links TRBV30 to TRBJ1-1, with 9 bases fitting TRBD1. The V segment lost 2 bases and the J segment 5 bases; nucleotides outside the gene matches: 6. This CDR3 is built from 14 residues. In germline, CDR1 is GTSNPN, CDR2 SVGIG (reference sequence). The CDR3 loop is CAWSLQGALTEAFF. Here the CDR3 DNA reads TGTGCCTGGAGTCTACAGGGGGCGTTGACTGAAGCTTTCTTT.

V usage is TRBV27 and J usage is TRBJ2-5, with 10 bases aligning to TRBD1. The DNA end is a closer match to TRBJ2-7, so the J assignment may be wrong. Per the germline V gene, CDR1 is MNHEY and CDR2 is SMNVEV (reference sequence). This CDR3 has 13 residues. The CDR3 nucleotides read TGTGCCACCAGGGACAGGGGCACCTACGAGCAGTACTTC. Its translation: CATRDRGTYEQYF.

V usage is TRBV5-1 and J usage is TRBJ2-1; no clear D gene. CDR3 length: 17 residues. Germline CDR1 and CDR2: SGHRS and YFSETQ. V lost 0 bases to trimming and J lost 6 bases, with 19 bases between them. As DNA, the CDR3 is TGCGCCAGCAGCTTGGCCGGAGTAACCCCCCGTCGCAATGAGCAGTTCTTC. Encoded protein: CASSLAGVTPRRNEQFF.

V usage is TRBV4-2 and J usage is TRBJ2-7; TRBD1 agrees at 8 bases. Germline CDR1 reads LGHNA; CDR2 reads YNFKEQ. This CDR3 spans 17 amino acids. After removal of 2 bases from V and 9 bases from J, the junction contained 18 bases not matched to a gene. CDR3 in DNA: TGTGCCAGCAGCCAAAACCACGACCGGGACAGGTTCCTACGGCAGTACTTC. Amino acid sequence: CASSQNHDRDRFLRQYF.

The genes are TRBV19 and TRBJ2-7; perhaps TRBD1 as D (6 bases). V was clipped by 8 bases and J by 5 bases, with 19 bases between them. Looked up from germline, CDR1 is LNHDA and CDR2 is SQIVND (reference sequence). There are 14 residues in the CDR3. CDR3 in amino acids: CASHESGAVNEQYF. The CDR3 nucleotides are TGTGCCAGTCATGAGTCAGGGGCGGTCAACGAGCAGTACTTC.

In nucleotides, the CDR3 is TGTGCCAGCACCCCCGCCGGAGCTTACACAGATACGCAGTATTTT. It codes for CASTPAGAYTDTQYF. The V and J genes are TRBV28 and TRBJ2-3; D remains unclear. Trimming pared 7 bases from V and 2 bases from J, leaving 16 bases between. Germline V gives CDR1 MDHEN, CDR2 SYDVKM. There are 15 residues in the CDR3.

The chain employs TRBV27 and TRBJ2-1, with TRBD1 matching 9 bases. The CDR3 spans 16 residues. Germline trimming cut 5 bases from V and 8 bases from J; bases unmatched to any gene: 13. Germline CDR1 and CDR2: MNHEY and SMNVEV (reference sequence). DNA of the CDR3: TGTGCCAGCAGTCCCTCGGACAGGGGTATGGGAGATGAGCAGTTCTTC. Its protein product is CASSPSDRGMGDEQFF.

The DNA of the CDR3 is TGCGCCAGCAGCCTCCCTGGCACAGATACGCAGTATTTT. Amino acid sequence: CASSLPGTDTQYF. The genes are TRBV4-1 and TRBJ2-3; D ambiguous. CDR3 length equals 13 residues. Germline values: CDR1 MGHRA, CDR2 YSYEKL. V was trimmed by 4 bases and J by 1 base, leaving 6 bases between them.

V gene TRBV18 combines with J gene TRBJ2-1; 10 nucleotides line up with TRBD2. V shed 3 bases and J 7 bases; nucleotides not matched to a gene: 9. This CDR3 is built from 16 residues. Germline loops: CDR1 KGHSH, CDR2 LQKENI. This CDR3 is CASSPDISGRNNEQFF. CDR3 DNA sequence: TGTGCCAGCTCACCTGACATTAGCGGGAGGAATAATGAGCAGTTCTTC.

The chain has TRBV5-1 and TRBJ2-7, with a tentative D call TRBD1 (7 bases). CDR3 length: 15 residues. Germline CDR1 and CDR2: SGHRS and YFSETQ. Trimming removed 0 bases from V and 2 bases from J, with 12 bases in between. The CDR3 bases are TGCGCCAGCAGCTTGGGGCAGGGGGGCCCCTACGAGCAGTACTTC. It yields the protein CASSLGQGGPYEQYF.

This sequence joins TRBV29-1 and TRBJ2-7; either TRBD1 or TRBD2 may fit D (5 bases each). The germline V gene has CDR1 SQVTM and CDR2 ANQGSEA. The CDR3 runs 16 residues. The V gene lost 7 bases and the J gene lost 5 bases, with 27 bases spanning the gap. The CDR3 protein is CSARWGRGSGQDEQYF. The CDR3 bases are TGCAGCGCCCGATGGGGACGCGGCAGCGGCCAAGACGAGCAGTACTTC.

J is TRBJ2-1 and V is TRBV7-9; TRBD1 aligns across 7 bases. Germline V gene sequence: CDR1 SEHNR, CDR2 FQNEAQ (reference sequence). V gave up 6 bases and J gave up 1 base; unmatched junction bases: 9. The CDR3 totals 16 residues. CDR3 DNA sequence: TGTGCCAGCAGACCAAACAGGGGCGGTTCCTACAATGAGCAGTTCTTC. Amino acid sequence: CASRPNRGGSYNEQFF.

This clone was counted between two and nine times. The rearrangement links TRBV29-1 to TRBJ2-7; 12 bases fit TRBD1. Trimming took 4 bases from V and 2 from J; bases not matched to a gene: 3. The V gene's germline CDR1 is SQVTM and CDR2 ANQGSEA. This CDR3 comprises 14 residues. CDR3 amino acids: CSVGRDRGPYEQYF. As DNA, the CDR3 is TGCAGCGTTGGCCGGGACAGGGGGCCCTACGAGCAGTACTTC.

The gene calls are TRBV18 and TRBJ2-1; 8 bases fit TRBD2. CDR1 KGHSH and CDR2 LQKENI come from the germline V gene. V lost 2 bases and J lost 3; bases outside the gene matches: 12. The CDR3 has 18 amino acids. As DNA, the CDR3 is TGTGCCAGCTCACCAATACGATCTGAACTAGCGGACTACAATGAGCAGTTCTTC. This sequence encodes CASSPIRSELADYNEQFF.

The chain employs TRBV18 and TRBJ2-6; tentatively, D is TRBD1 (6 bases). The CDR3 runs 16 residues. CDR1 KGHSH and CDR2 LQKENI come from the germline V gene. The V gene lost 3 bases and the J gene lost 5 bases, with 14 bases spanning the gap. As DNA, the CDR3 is TGTGCCAGCTCACCCCACAGGGTAAGTAGGGCCAACGTCCTGACTTTC. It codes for CASSPHRVSRANVLTF.

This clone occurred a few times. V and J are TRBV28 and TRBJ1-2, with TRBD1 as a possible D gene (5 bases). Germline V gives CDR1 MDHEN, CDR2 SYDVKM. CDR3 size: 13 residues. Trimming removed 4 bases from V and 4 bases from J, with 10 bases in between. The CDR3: CASSYGRAYGYTF. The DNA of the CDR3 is TGTGCCAGCAGTTATGGCAGGGCCTATGGCTACACCTTC.

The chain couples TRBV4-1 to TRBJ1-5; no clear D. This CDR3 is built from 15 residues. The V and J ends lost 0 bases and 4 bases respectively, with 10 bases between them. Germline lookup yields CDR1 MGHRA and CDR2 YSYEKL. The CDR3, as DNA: TGCGCCAGCAGCCAAGATGCAGGTCCTAATCAGCCCCAGCATTTT. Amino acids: CASSQDAGPNQPQHF.

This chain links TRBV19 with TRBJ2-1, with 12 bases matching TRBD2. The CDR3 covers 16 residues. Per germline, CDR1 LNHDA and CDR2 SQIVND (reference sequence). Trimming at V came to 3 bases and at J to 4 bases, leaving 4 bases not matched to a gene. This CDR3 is CASSISGTSGYNEQFF. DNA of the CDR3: TGTGCCAGTAGTATTTCCGGGACTAGCGGGTACAATGAGCAGTTCTTC.